The rows below give T cell receptor beta chains drawn from one sample of a study of T cell responses to AZD1222 COVID-19 vaccine. The table came from immunoSEQ multiplex PCR; TCRdb's copy has only in-frame clones and leaves some out. The table shows about 99,000 clones, with about 89% occurring only once. The material was peripheral blood, obtained 28 days after the second AZD1222 dose. Every receptor here comes from an adult who received the AZD1222 COVID-19 vaccine. CDR3s include the opening cysteine and the closing phenylalanine or tryptophan. D genes are given only for firm matches. The listing skips clone size in some rows; elsewhere it reads once, few, many or a size class.

v_call: TRBV2; d_call: .; j_call: TRBJ2-7; clone_size: .; cdr3_aa: CASSRKGGYEQYF; cdr3_nt: TGTGCCAGCAGCCGGAAGGGGGGATACGAGCAGTACTTC
v_call: TRBV19; d_call: .; j_call: TRBJ2-7; clone_size: .; cdr3_aa: CASSIGTTSYEQYF; cdr3_nt: TGTGCCAGTAGTATAGGGACAACGTCCTACGAGCAGTACTTC
v_call: TRBV28; d_call: .; j_call: TRBJ1-4; clone_size: few; cdr3_aa: CASTRGRSTNEKLFF; cdr3_nt: TGTGCCAGCACACGTGGGCGTTCAACTAATGAAAAACTGTTTTTT
v_call: TRBV24-1; d_call: TRBD1; j_call: TRBJ2-1; clone_size: .; cdr3_aa: CATSEWGQGAYNEQFF; cdr3_nt: TGTGCCACCAGTGAGTGGGGACAGGGGGCCTACAATGAGCAGTTCTTC
v_call: TRBV5-1; d_call: TRBD2; j_call: TRBJ2-7; clone_size: .; cdr3_aa: CASSLLATSGRRYEQYF; cdr3_nt: TGCGCCAGCAGCTTGCTCGCGACTAGCGGGAGGAGGTACGAGCAGTACTTC
v_call: TRBV28; d_call: TRBD1; j_call: TRBJ2-1; clone_size: once; cdr3_aa: CASSSSGTGLLDEQFF; cdr3_nt: TGTGCCAGCAGTTCGTCCGGGACAGGGCTTTTGGATGAGCAGTTCTTC
v_call: TRBV29-1; d_call: .; j_call: TRBJ1-3; clone_size: .; cdr3_aa: CSVGIPGSGNTIYF; cdr3_nt: TGCAGCGTTGGCATCCCAGGGAGCGGAAACACCATATATTTT
v_call: TRBV6-5; d_call: TRBD1; j_call: TRBJ2-5; clone_size: .; cdr3_aa: CASSKDRRWKETQYF; cdr3_nt: TGTGCCAGCAGCAAGGACAGGAGATGGAAAGAGACCCAGTACTTC
v_call: TRBV5-1; d_call: .; j_call: TRBJ2-6; clone_size: once; cdr3_aa: CASKRTSGANVLTF; cdr3_nt: TGCGCCAGCAAGAGGACCTCTGGGGCCAACGTCCTGACTTTC
v_call: TRBV11-2; d_call: TRBD2; j_call: TRBJ2-1; clone_size: .; cdr3_aa: CASRLAGGPGYEQFF; cdr3_nt: TGTGCCAGCAGGTTAGCGGGAGGGCCCGGGTATGAGCAGTTCTTC
v_call: TRBV11-3; d_call: TRBD2; j_call: TRBJ2-5; clone_size: .; cdr3_aa: CASSSSGTSGSETQYF; cdr3_nt: TGTGCCAGCAGCTCCTCTGGGACTAGCGGGAGTGAGACCCAGTACTTC
v_call: TRBV19; d_call: .; j_call: TRBJ2-3; clone_size: .; cdr3_aa: CASNSAPDTQYF; cdr3_nt: TGTGCCAGTAACTCAGCCCCAGATACGCAGTATTTT
v_call: TRBV7-2; d_call: TRBD1; j_call: TRBJ1-4; clone_size: .; cdr3_aa: CASKGQATNEKLFF; cdr3_nt: TGTGCCAGTAAGGGACAGGCAACTAATGAAAAACTGTTTTTT
v_call: TRBV3-1/TRBV3-2; d_call: TRBD1; j_call: TRBJ1-4; clone_size: .; cdr3_aa: CASSQGTGITNEKLFF; cdr3_nt: TGTGCCAGCAGCCAAGGGACAGGGATCACTAATGAAAAACTGTTTTTT
v_call: TRBV18; d_call: .; j_call: TRBJ1-5; clone_size: .; cdr3_aa: CASSPPGGRGNQPQHF; cdr3_nt: TGTGCCAGCTCACCCCCCGGGGGGCGCGGCAATCAGCCCCAGCATTTT
v_call: TRBV6-5; d_call: TRBD1; j_call: TRBJ2-7; clone_size: .; cdr3_aa: CASSYRGQGTYEQYF; cdr3_nt: TGTGCCAGCAGTTACCGGGGACAGGGCACGTACGAGCAGTACTTC
v_call: TRBV19; d_call: .; j_call: TRBJ2-2; clone_size: .; cdr3_aa: CASSVRGTGELFF; cdr3_nt: TGTGCCAGTAGTGTTAGGGGTACCGGGGAGCTGTTTTTT
v_call: TRBV25-1; d_call: .; j_call: TRBJ1-2; clone_size: .; cdr3_aa: CASSESGGAGGYTF; cdr3_nt: TGTGCCAGCAGTGAATCGGGAGGGGCGGGTGGCTACACCTTC
v_call: TRBV7-8; d_call: .; j_call: TRBJ1-5; clone_size: .; cdr3_aa: CASSPGRGNQPQHF; cdr3_nt: TGTGCCAGCAGCCCGGGGAGGGGCAATCAGCCCCAGCATTTT
v_call: TRBV20-1; d_call: .; j_call: TRBJ1-5; clone_size: .; cdr3_aa: CSASTVGNQPQHF; cdr3_nt: TGCAGTGCTAGTACAGTTGGCAATCAGCCCCAGCATTTT
v_call: TRBV28; d_call: TRBD1; j_call: TRBJ1-5; clone_size: .; cdr3_aa: CASSATGGRIQPQHF; cdr3_nt: TGTGCCAGCAGTGCTACAGGGGGAAGGATTCAGCCCCAGCATTTT
v_call: TRBV29-1; d_call: .; j_call: TRBJ2-7; clone_size: .; cdr3_aa: CSVAAGTSYEQYF; cdr3_nt: TGCAGCGTTGCGGCGGGGACCTCCTACGAGCAGTACTTC
v_call: TRBV2; d_call: TRBD1; j_call: TRBJ1-5; clone_size: .; cdr3_aa: CASQDRANQPQHF; cdr3_nt: TGTGCCAGCCAGGACAGGGCAAATCAGCCCCAGCATTTT
v_call: TRBV5-1; d_call: TRBD1; j_call: TRBJ2-3; clone_size: .; cdr3_aa: CASSLAVGDRRVTQYF; cdr3_nt: TGCGCCAGCAGCTTGGCGGTCGGGGACAGGCGAGTTACGCAGTATTTT
v_call: TRBV6-1; d_call: .; j_call: TRBJ1-5; clone_size: .; cdr3_aa: CASSDWQGSNQPQHF; cdr3_nt: TGTGCCAGCAGTGATTGGCAGGGAAGCAATCAGCCCCAGCATTTT
v_call: TRBV2; d_call: TRBD1; j_call: TRBJ2-5; clone_size: .; cdr3_aa: CASSSGTGKETQYF; cdr3_nt: TGTGCCAGCAGTTCCGGGACAGGGAAAGAGACCCAATACTTC
v_call: TRBV6-5; d_call: .; j_call: TRBJ2-2; clone_size: .; cdr3_aa: CASRSRGDTGELFF; cdr3_nt: TGTGCCAGCAGGTCGCGGGGCGACACCGGGGAGCTGTTTTTT
v_call: TRBV28; d_call: .; j_call: TRBJ1-5; clone_size: .; cdr3_aa: CASKTSTRGVNQPQHF; cdr3_nt: TGTGCCAGCAAAACCTCAACGCGGGGGGTTAATCAGCCCCAGCATTTT
v_call: TRBV7-9; d_call: .; j_call: TRBJ1-3; clone_size: .; cdr3_aa: CASSLGNPGNTIYF; cdr3_nt: TGTGCCAGCAGCTTAGGGAATCCGGGAAACACCATATATTTT
v_call: TRBV13; d_call: TRBD2; j_call: TRBJ2-2; clone_size: .; cdr3_aa: CASSFQMPLAEANTGELFF; cdr3_nt: TGTGCCAGCAGCTTTCAGATGCCTCTAGCGGAAGCGAACACCGGGGAGCTGTTTTTT
v_call: TRBV5-5; d_call: TRBD1; j_call: TRBJ2-3; clone_size: .; cdr3_aa: CASSSGGQGGTDTQYF; cdr3_nt: TGTGCCAGCAGCTCGGGAGGACAGGGGGGTACAGATACGCAGTATTTT
v_call: TRBV29-1; d_call: TRBD1; j_call: TRBJ2-1; clone_size: .; cdr3_aa: CSGRQGWYEQFF; cdr3_nt: TGCAGCGGGAGACAGGGGTGGTATGAGCAGTTCTTC
v_call: TRBV5-1; d_call: .; j_call: TRBJ2-7; clone_size: .; cdr3_aa: CAGSLAAGTYEQYF; cdr3_nt: TGCGCCGGCAGCTTGGCGGCCGGTACCTACGAGCAGTACTTC
v_call: TRBV9; d_call: TRBD2; j_call: TRBJ2-5; clone_size: once; cdr3_aa: CASSANSGRVETQYF; cdr3_nt: TGTGCCAGCAGCGCTAATAGCGGGAGGGTTGAGACCCAGTACTTC
v_call: TRBV28; d_call: .; j_call: TRBJ1-2; clone_size: .; cdr3_aa: CASSFSPEYGYTF; cdr3_nt: TGTGCCAGCAGTTTCAGCCCAGAATATGGCTACACCTTC
v_call: TRBV28; d_call: .; j_call: TRBJ1-2; clone_size: .; cdr3_aa: CASSVAGDYGYTF; cdr3_nt: TGTGCCAGCAGCGTCGCGGGGGACTATGGCTACACCTTC
v_call: TRBV15; d_call: TRBD1; j_call: TRBJ1-4; clone_size: once; cdr3_aa: CATSPRGPVTNEKLFF; cdr3_nt: TGTGCCACCAGCCCCAGGGGGCCCGTCACTAATGAAAAACTGTTTTTT
v_call: TRBV5-4; d_call: TRBD2; j_call: TRBJ2-1; clone_size: .; cdr3_aa: CASSLGTSGSYNEQFF; cdr3_nt: TGTGCCAGCAGCTTGGGGACTAGCGGGTCCTACAATGAGCAGTTCTTC
v_call: TRBV6-5; d_call: .; j_call: TRBJ2-7; clone_size: .; cdr3_aa: CASSLQGQSYEQYF; cdr3_nt: TGTGCCAGCAGCCTCCAGGGCCAGTCCTACGAGCAGTACTTC